The 18 T cell receptor beta chains listed next were all sequenced from one sample in a study of cytotoxic CD8 clonotypes in ibrutinib-treated CLL. Sequencing was performed with immunoSEQ multiplex PCR; in TCRdb, only in-frame clones are kept and a portion is missing. The data hold 30,000 or so clones, with roughly 76% observed a single time. Material: PBMCs, obtained after 36 months of ibrutinib treatment. The receptor set was obtained from a human donor with chronic lymphocytic leukemia.

This chain links TRBV4-3 with TRBJ1-1, with D hard to call. V lost 1 base, J lost 2 bases, and 11 bases lay in between. Germline CDR1 is LGHNA and CDR2 is YSLEER. The CDR3 is 15 amino acids. The DNA for the CDR3 is TGCGCCAGCAGCCAAGGAAGCCAGGTTAACACTGAAGCTTTCTTT. Translated: CASSQGSQVNTEAFF.

This chain links TRBV7-9 with TRBJ2-1, with TRBD2 identical over 12 bases. Germline loops: CDR1 SEHNR, CDR2 FQNEAQ (reference sequence). After removal of 3 bases from V and 4 bases from J, the junction contained 4 bases not matched to a gene. The CDR3 contains 16 residues. CDR3 sequence: CASSLTSGGSYNEQFF. The CDR3 DNA reads TGTGCCAGCAGCTTGACTAGCGGGGGTTCTTACAATGAGCAGTTCTTC.

CDR3 nucleotides: TGTGCCAGCAGCTTCGCTAGCGGGGGCCTCGGCGGGGAGCTGTTTTTT. Its protein product is CASSFASGGLGGELFF. The chain recombines TRBV7-2 with TRBJ2-2; 10 bases map to TRBD2. The CDR3 covers 16 residues. Trimming at V came to 3 bases and at J to 7 bases, leaving 8 bases not matched to a gene. CDR1 is SGHTA and CDR2 is FQGNSA in the germline V gene.

CDR3 in amino acids: CASSPLPDMNTEAFF. CDR3 nucleotides: TGTGCCAGCTCACCACTACCAGACATGAACACTGAAGCTTTCTTT. The chain is built from TRBV18 and TRBJ1-1; no firm D call. V was shortened by 1 base and J by 0 bases, with 9 bases between the two germline ends. Looked up from germline, CDR1 is KGHSH and CDR2 is LQKENI. The CDR3 contains 15 residues.

The chain employs TRBV19 and TRBJ1-2; TRBD1 might be the D (6 bases). Germline CDR1 and CDR2: LNHDA and SQIVND (reference sequence). The ends were cut back, 9 bases at V and 8 bases at J, with 13 bases in the middle. The CDR3 loop spans 11 amino acids. In nucleotides, the CDR3 is TGTGCCAGCCAGGGGTTCGGGGGCTACACCTTC. Translating gives CASQGFGGYTF.

By share, this clone ranks as medium-sized (0.01 to 0.1%). The J gene is TRBJ1-2, the V gene TRBV5-5; D uncertain. Germline CDR1 SGHKS, CDR2 YYEKEE (reference sequence). The V and J ends lost 0 bases and 1 base respectively, with 1 base between them. The CDR3 extends over 12 amino acids. The CDR3 spells CASSLDNYGYTF. CDR3 nucleotide sequence: TGTGCCAGCAGCTTGGATAACTATGGCTACACCTTC.

This clone was found a few times. The chain couples TRBV5-4 to TRBJ1-1; D not resolved. The CDR3 runs 13 residues. CDR1 and CDR2 from the germline V gene are SGHNT and YYREEE (reference sequence). Trimming removed 4 bases from V and 1 base from J, with 8 bases in between. Here the CDR3 reads CASSATANTEAFF. The CDR3 DNA is TGTGCCAGCAGCGCAACAGCGAACACTGAAGCTTTCTTT.

CDR3 in DNA: TGTGCCAGCAGCTTAGTATCCAGCCTGCAAGAGACCCAGTACTTC. The encoded protein is CASSLVSSLQETQYF. The V gene is TRBV11-2, the J gene TRBJ2-5, with D hard to call. CDR3 length: 15 amino acids. CDR1 and CDR2 (germline): SGHAT, FQNNGV. V lost 1 base and J 2 bases, leaving 11 bases between the germline ends.

The genes are TRBV4-3 and TRBJ1-2, with D unresolved. Germline loops: CDR1 LGHNA, CDR2 YSLEER. The CDR3 length is 14 residues. Deletions cut 0 bases from V and 1 base from J, with 6 bases between. This CDR3 reads CASSQDRYNYGYTF. The CDR3 bases are TGCGCCAGCAGCCAAGACAGGTATAACTATGGCTACACCTTC.

This chain links TRBV7-8 with TRBJ2-5; D is possibly TRBD1 (5 bases). CDR3 length: 15 amino acids. CDR1 is SGHVS and CDR2 is FQNEAQ in the germline V gene. V dropped 5 bases and J dropped 0 bases, with 13 bases sitting between them. This CDR3 reads CASSAGAGYQETQYF. The CDR3 DNA is TGTGCCAGCAGCGCTGGGGCCGGGTACCAAGAGACCCAGTACTTC.

The DNA of the CDR3 is TGTGCCAGCAGCTTACAGGGAGACCTCGAGACCCAGTACTTC. Its translation is CASSLQGDLETQYF. The rearrangement links TRBV7-7 to TRBJ2-5; D possibly matches TRBD1 or TRBD2 (5 bases each). The V gene's germline CDR1 is SSHAT and CDR2 FNYEAQ (reference sequence). This CDR3 has 14 amino acids. Trimming stripped 2 bases from V and 5 bases from J, with 12 bases between.

The chain employs TRBV7-9 and TRBJ1-5; the D is unclear. Per germline, CDR1 SEHNR and CDR2 FQNEAQ (reference sequence). CDR3 length equals 15 residues. V lost 4 bases and J lost 3, with 13 bases in between. The CDR3 coding sequence is TGTGCCAGCAGCTCCGGGGTGGCTACCAATCAGCCCCAGCATTTT. Protein: CASSSGVATNQPQHF.

The chain carries TRBV9 and TRBJ2-5; D may be TRBD1 (6 bases). Between the trimmed V and J ends, which lost 0 bases and 5 bases, there was a span of 14 bases. CDR3 length equals 15 residues. Germline V CDR1 and CDR2: SGDLS, YYNGEE. Here the CDR3 DNA reads TGTGCCAGCAGCGTAGGCCCAGGGGAGTGGGAGACCCAGTACTTC. Protein product: CASSVGPGEWETQYF.

V and J are TRBV29-1 and TRBJ2-1; perhaps TRBD2 as D (5 bases). The CDR3 contains 13 residues. Trimming took 3 bases from V and 2 from J, leaving 8 bases between them. The germline CDR1 and CDR2 sequences are SQVTM and ANQGSEA. Written as DNA, the CDR3 is TGCAGCGTTGAGAAGGAGGCCTACAATGAGCAGTTCTTC. This codes for CSVEKEAYNEQFF.

The V and J genes are TRBV5-1 and TRBJ2-2, with 8 bases aligning to TRBD1. This CDR3 has 14 residues. Germline V gene lookup returns CDR1 SGHRS and CDR2 YFSETQ. Losses at the gene ends were 3 bases for V and 6 bases for J; bases not matched to a gene: 4. The chain's CDR3 is CASSWTGNPGELFF. The CDR3 DNA follows: TGCGCCAGCAGCTGGACAGGGAATCCCGGGGAGCTGTTTTTT. The full variable domain, rest sourced from reference TRBV5-1 and TRBJ2-2, is KAGVTQTPRYLIKTRGQQVTLSCSPISGHRSVSWYQQTPGQGLQFLFEYFSETQRNKGNFPGRFSGRQFSNSRSEMNVSTLELGDSALYLCASSWTGNPGELFFGEGSRLTVL.

This clone was found a few times. The J gene is TRBJ1-1, the V gene TRBV5-6; the D gene is possibly TRBD1 (6 bases). This CDR3 region has 15 residues. Trimming cost V 4 bases and J 4 bases, with 17 bases left between them. The germline V gene has CDR1 SGHDT and CDR2 YYEEEE. In nucleotides, the CDR3 is TGTGCCAGCAGCCTATCCGGGACAACGTTCACTGAAGCTTTCTTT. This translates into CASSLSGTTFTEAFF.

The chain couples TRBV5-6 to TRBJ2-4, with 8 bases aligning to TRBD1. The length of the CDR3 is 16 residues. Germline CDR1 is SGHDT and CDR2 is YYEEEE. The V and J ends lost 0 bases and 8 bases, in that order; junction bases with no gene match: 10. CDR3 region: CASSLAVDRASDIQYF. The CDR3 DNA reads TGTGCCAGCAGCTTGGCGGTGGACAGGGCTTCGGACATTCAGTACTTC.

The chain combines TRBV4-1 with TRBJ1-5; weak D call: TRBD1 (5 bases). V was shortened by 1 base and J by 3 bases, with 10 bases between the two germline ends. Germline loops: CDR1 MGHRA, CDR2 YSYEKL. CDR3 size: 15 residues. CDR3 in amino acids: CASSQVATVNQPQHF. CDR3 sequence (DNA): TGCGCCAGCAGCCAAGTTGCGACAGTCAATCAGCCCCAGCATTTT.